This T cell receptor (beta chain) was sequenced in a study of blood T cell repertoires in COVID-19. Study overall: Acute and convalescent COVID-19 specimens originated in the United States, Italy and Spain. T cells, B-cell-depleted T cells, or PBMCs provided the cDNA or gDNA that served as material.

Per the authors' pipeline: It was from reference gene primer amplification that nucleated cell counts were estimated. Some clones are missing from TCRdb's copy, which holds only in-frame ones; the method was immunoSEQ multiplex PCR. That table gives V, J and clone size, and the DNA gave D and trimming. The repertoire holds roughly 40,000 clones, almost 80% seen once, with around a third in the top ten. Trimming removed 6 bases from V and 3 bases from J; junction bases left unmatched: 4. The CDR3 is made up of 14 amino acids. Germline V gene data show CDR1 as MNHEY and CDR2 as SMNVEV (reference sequence).

The source is a woman older than 75 with acute or convalescent COVID-19. V and J are TRBV27 and TRBJ2-1; 8 bases line up with TRBD2. Sequencing was performed on peripheral blood. In nucleotides, the CDR3 is TGTGCCAGCAGGACAAGCGGGAGCTACAATGAGCAGTTCTTC. Protein sequence: CASRTSGSYNEQFF.